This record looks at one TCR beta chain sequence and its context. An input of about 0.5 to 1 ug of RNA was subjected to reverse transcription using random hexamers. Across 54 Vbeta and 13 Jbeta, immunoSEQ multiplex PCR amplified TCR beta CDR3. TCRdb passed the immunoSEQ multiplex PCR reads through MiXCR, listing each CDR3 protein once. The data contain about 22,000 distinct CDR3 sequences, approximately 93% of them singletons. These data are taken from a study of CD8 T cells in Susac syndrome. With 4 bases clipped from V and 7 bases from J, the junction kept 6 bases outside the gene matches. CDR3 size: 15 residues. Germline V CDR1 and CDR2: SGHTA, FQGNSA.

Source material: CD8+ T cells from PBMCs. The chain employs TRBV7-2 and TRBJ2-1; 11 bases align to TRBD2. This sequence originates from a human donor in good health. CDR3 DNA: TGTGCCAGCAGCTCACTAGCGGGGGTTGGGAATGAGCAGTTCTTC. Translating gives CASSSLAGVGNEQFF.